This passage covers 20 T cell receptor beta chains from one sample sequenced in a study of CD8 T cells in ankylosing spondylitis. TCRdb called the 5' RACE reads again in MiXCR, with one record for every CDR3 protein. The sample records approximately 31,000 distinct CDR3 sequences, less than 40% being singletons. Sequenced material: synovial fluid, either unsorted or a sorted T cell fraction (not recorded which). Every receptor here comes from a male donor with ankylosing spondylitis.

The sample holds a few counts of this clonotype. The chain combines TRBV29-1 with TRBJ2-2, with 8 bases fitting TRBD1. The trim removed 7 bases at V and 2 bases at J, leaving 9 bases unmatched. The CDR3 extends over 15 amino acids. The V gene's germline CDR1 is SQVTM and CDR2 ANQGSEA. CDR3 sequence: CSGLRGRPNTGELFF. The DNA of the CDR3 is TGCAGCGGTCTCAGGGGGCGTCCAAACACCGGGGAGCTGTTTTTT.

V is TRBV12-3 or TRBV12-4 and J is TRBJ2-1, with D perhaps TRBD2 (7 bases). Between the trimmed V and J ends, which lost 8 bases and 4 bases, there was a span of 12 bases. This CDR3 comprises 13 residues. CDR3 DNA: TGTGCCAGCTGGGGGGGCGCGTACAATGAGCAGTTCTTC. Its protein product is CASWGGAYNEQFF.

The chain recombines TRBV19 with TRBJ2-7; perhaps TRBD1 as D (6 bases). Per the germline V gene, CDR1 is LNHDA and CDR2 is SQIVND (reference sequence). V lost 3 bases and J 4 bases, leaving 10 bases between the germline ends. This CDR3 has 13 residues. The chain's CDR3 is CASSITGPYEQYF. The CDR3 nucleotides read TGTGCCAGTAGTATCACAGGGCCGTACGAGCAGTACTTC.

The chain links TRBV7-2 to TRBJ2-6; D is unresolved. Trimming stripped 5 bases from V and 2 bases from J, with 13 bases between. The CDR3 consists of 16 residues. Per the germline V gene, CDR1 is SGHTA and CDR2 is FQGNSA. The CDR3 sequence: CASSQSLTAGANVLTF. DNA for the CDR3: TGTGCCAGCAGCCAAAGCTTAACAGCTGGGGCCAACGTCCTGACTTTC. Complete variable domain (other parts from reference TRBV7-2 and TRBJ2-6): GAGVSQSPSNKVTEKGKDVELRCDPISGHTALYWYRQSLGQGLEFLIYFQGNSAPDKSGLPSDRFSAERTGGSVSTLTIQRTQQEDSAVYLCASSQSLTAGANVLTFGAGSRLTVL.

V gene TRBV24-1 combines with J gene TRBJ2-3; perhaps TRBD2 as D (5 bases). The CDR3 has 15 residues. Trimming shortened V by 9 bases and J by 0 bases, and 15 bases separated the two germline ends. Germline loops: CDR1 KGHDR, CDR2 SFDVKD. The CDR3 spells CATEGGSFSTDTQYF. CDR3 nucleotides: TGTGCCACCGAGGGCGGGTCCTTTAGCACAGATACGCAGTATTTT.

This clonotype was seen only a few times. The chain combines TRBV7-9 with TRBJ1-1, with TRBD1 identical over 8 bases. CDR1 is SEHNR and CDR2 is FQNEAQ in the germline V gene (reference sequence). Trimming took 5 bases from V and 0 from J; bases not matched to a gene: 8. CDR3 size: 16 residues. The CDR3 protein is CASSHPQGAMNTEAFF. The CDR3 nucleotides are TGTGCCAGCAGCCACCCGCAGGGGGCGATGAACACTGAAGCTTTCTTT.

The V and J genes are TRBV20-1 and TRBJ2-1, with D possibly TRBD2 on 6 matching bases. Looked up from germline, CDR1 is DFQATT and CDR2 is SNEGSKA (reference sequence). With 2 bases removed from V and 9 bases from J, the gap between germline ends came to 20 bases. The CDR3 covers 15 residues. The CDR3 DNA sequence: TGCAGTGCTAGACTCACCGGGACTCGGAAAAGTGAGCAGTTCTTC. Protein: CSARLTGTRKSEQFF.

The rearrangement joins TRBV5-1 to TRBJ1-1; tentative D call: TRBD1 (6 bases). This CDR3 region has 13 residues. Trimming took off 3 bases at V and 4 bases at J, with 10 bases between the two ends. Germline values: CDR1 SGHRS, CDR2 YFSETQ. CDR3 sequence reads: CASSWRTATEAFF. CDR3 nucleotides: TGCGCCAGCAGCTGGAGGACAGCCACTGAAGCTTTCTTT.

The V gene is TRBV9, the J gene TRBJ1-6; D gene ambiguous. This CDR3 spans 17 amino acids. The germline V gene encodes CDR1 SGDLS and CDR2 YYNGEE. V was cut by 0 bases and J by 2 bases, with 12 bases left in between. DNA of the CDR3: TGTGCCAGCAGCGTAGACGGGGTCTTGACCTATAATTCACCCCTCCACTTT. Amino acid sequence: CASSVDGVLTYNSPLHF.

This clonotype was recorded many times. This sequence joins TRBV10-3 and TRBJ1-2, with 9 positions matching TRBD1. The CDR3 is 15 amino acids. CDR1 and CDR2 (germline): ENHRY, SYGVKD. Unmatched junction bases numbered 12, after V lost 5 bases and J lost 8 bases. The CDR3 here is CAISPDDRGVTGYTF. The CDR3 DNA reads TGTGCCATCAGTCCAGACGACAGGGGGGTGACGGGCTACACCTTC.

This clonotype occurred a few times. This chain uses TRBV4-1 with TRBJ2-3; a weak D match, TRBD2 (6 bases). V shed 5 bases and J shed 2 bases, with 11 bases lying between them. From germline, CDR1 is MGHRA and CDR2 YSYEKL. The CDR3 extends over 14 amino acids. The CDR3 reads CASSTGDYTDTQYF. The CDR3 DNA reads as TGCGCCAGCAGCACGGGGGATTACACAGATACGCAGTATTTT.

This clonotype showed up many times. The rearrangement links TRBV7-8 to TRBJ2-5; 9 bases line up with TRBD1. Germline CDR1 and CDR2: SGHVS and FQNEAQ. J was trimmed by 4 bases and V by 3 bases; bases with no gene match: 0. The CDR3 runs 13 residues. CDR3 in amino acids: CASSLDRGETQYF. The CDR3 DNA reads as TGTGCCAGCAGCTTGGACAGGGGAGAGACCCAGTACTTC.

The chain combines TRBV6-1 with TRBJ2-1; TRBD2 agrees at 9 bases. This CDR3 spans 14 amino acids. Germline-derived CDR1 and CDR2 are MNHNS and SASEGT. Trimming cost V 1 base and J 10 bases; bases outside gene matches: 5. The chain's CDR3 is CASSEDLAGWEQFF. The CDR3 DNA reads TGTGCCAGCAGTGAAGATCTAGCGGGATGGGAGCAGTTCTTC.

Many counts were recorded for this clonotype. The CDR3 spells CSARPYGTSRTDTQYF. In DNA form, the CDR3 reads TGCAGTGCTAGGCCCTACGGGACTAGCCGCACAGATACGCAGTATTTT. The chain combines TRBV20-1 with TRBJ2-3; 9 positions match TRBD2. The CDR3 has 16 residues. Germline CDR1 is DFQATT and CDR2 is SNEGSKA (reference sequence). Trimming removed 3 bases from V and 1 base from J; junction bases left unmatched: 8.

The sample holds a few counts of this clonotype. This CDR3 is CASTDRGTTGELFF. DNA for the CDR3: TGTGCCAGCACCGACAGGGGTACGACCGGGGAGCTGTTTTTT. The rearrangement links TRBV12-3 or TRBV12-4 to TRBJ2-2; 8 bases align to TRBD1. The V and J ends lost 7 bases and 5 bases, in that order; junction bases with no gene match: 6. The CDR3 has 14 amino acids.

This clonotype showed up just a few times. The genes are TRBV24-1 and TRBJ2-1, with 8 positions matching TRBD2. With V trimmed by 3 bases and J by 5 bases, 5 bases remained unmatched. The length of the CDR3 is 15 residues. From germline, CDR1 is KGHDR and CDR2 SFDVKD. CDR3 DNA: TGTGCCACCAGTGATAACGCGGGAGGCAACAATGAGCAGTTCTTC. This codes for CATSDNAGGNNEQFF.

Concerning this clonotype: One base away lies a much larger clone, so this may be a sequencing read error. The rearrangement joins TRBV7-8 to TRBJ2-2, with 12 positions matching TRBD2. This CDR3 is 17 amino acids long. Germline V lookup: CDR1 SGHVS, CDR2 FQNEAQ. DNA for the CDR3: TGTGCCGGCAGCTCAGCTGGGACTAGCGGGTACACCGGGGAGCTGTTTTTT. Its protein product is CAGSSAGTSGYTGELFF.

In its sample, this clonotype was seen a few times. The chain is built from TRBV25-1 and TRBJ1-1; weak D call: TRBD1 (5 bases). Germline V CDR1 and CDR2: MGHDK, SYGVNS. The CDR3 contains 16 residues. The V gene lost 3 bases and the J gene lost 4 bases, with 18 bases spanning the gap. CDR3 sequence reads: CASSERVKGLITEAFF. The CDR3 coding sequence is TGTGCCAGCAGTGAGAGGGTTAAGGGGCTTATCACTGAAGCTTTCTTT.

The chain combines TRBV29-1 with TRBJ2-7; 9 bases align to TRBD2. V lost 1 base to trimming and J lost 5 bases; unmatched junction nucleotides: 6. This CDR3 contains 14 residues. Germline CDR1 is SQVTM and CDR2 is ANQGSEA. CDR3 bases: TGCAGCGTTGAAGGGGCGGGAGGGCCCCACGAGCAGTACTTC. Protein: CSVEGAGGPHEQYF.

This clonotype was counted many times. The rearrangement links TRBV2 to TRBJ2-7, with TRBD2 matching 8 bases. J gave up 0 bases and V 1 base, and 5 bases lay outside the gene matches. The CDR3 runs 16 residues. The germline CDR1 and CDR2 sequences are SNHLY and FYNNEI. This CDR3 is CASSEGIAGSSYEQYV. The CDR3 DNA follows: TGTGCCAGCAGTGAAGGGATAGCGGGAAGCTCCTACGAGCAGTACGTC.